Listed below are T cell receptor beta chains from one sample, sequenced in a study of neurological immune-mediated disorders. TCRdb reanalysed the 5' RACE reads using MiXCR and keeps one entry per CDR3 protein. The data show roughly 76,000 distinct CDR3 sequences, 11% to 15% seen once. The sequencing input was PBMCs. Receptors originate from a woman aged 50 to 60 in good health. CDR3s include the opening cysteine and the closing phenylalanine or tryptophan. The D gene is left open where the match is weak. Rows give clone size only sometimes, using once, few, many, or a class for an expanded clone.

size	V	D	J	CDR3	DNA
many	TRBV20-1	TRBD1	TRBJ2-4	CSARRTGGTGIQYF	TGCAGTGCTAGGAGGACAGGGGGCACGGGCATTCAGTACTTC
few	TRBV5-1	TRBD2	TRBJ2-1	CASSLNVGGGNEQFF	TGCGCCAGCAGCTTGAACGTCGGGGGGGGCAATGAGCAGTTCTTC
many	TRBV24-1	TRBD2	TRBJ2-1	CATSDALANSYNEQFF	TGTGCCACCAGTGATGCACTAGCGAATTCCTACAATGAGCAGTTCTTC
many	TRBV5-1	TRBD1	TRBJ1-4	CASSTGQGAKGEKLFF	TGCGCCAGCAGCACCGGACAGGGGGCTAAGGGCGAAAAACTGTTTTTT
many	TRBV3-1	TRBD2	TRBJ2-3	CASSQLAGGPTDTQYF	TGTGCCAGCAGCCAACTAGCGGGGGGGCCCACAGATACGCAGTATTTT
many	TRBV5-1	NA	TRBJ1-1	CASSLQSGDGDTEAFF	TGCGCCAGCAGCTTGCAATCGGGGGACGGGGACACTGAAGCTTTCTTT
many	TRBV2	TRBD1	TRBJ1-1	CASLRGGGLDTEAFF	TGTGCCAGCCTCCGAGGGGGCGGTTTGGACACTGAAGCTTTCTTT
many	TRBV5-1	NA	TRBJ1-2	CASSSGLQGGYGYTF	TGCGCCAGCAGCTCAGGTCTACAGGGTGGCTATGGCTACACCTTC
many	TRBV18	NA	TRBJ2-2	CASSPTGGRANTGELFF	TGTGCCAGCTCACCAACCGGAGGTAGAGCGAACACCGGGGAGCTGTTTTTT
many	TRBV20-1	NA	TRBJ2-7	CSARERTYEQYF	TGCAGTGCTAGAGAGCGAACCTACGAGCAGTACTTC
many	TRBV20-1	TRBD1	TRBJ2-2	CSPRTGVTGELFF	TGCAGTCCGAGAACAGGGGTCACCGGGGAGCTGTTTTTT
many	TRBV6-5	NA	TRBJ1-2	CASSSGPTTIGGYTF	TGTGCCAGCAGTTCCGGGCCAACAACAATAGGGGGCTACACCTTC
many	TRBV12-3/TRBV12-4	TRBD2	TRBJ2-1	CASSPNRGGINIGEQFF	TGTGCCAGCAGTCCAAACCGGGGGGGGATCAATATTGGTGAGCAGTTCTTC
NA	TRBV2	NA	TRBJ1-1	CVSMMERHTEAFF	TGTGTCAGCATGATGGAAAGGCACACTGAAGCTTTCTTT
many	TRBV5-1	NA	TRBJ1-1	CASSLVGSNTEAFF	TGCGCCAGCAGCTTGGTGGGGAGTAACACTGAAGCTTTCTTT
many	TRBV6-5	NA	TRBJ2-2	CASKLTGNTGELFF	TGTGCCAGCAAGTTGACAGGAAACACCGGGGAGCTGTTTTTT
many	TRBV11-2	NA	TRBJ2-5	CASSFLSETQYF	TGTGCCAGCAGCTTCCTATCGGAGACCCAGTACTTC
many	TRBV3-1	NA	TRBJ2-1	CASSQVAKANEQFF	TGTGCCAGCAGCCAAGTAGCCAAGGCAAATGAGCAGTTCTTC
many	TRBV29-1	NA	TRBJ1-5	CSVSENSNQPQHF	TGCAGCGTTTCAGAGAATAGCAATCAGCCCCAGCATTTT
NA	TRBV9	NA	TRBJ1-1	CASSVGLSLSENTESSF	TGTGCCAGCAGCGTAGGATTGTCACTGTCGGAGAACACTGAATCTTCCTTT
many	TRBV20-1	TRBD2	TRBJ2-7	CSAREAGTTYEQYF	TGCAGTGCTAGAGAGGCCGGGACTACCTACGAGCAGTACTTC
many	TRBV5-5	NA	TRBJ2-6	CASSLNGPSGANVLTF	TGTGCCAGCAGCTTGAACGGGCCCTCTGGGGCCAACGTCCTGACTTTC
NA	TRBV7-2	NA	TRBJ1-4	CASSFGLWEKLFF	TGTGCCAGCAGCTTTGGGTTATGGGAAAAACTGTTTTTT
NA	TRBV5-1	TRBD1	TRBJ2-7	CASSMGTGVYEQYF	TGCGCCAGCAGCATGGGGACAGGGGTCTACGAGCAGTACTTC
many	TRBV5-1	TRBD1	TRBJ2-1	CASSLVPGGQGINEQFF	TGCGCCAGCAGCTTGGTACCCGGTGGACAGGGTATCAACGAGCAGTTCTTC
many	TRBV7-8	TRBD2	TRBJ2-7	CASTAYSVAGGLNEQYF	TGTGCCAGCACAGCTTATTCCGTAGCGGGAGGGTTGAACGAGCAGTACTTC
many	TRBV24-1	TRBD2	TRBJ2-1	CATSDPGGGRHNEQFF	TGTGCCACCAGTGACCCCGGGGGGGGCAGACACAATGAGCAGTTCTTC
many	TRBV7-3	NA	TRBJ2-3	CASSPHLLRDTQYF	TGTGCCAGCAGCCCCCATTTACTCAGGGATACGCAGTATTTT
few	TRBV7-8	TRBD1	TRBJ2-5	CASSGRTGSQVETQYF	TGTGCCAGCAGCGGACGGACAGGGTCCCAAGTCGAGACCCAGTACTTC
many	TRBV5-1	NA	TRBJ2-7	CASSLAQSPAQGGEQYF	TGCGCCAGCAGCTTGGCGCAGTCCCCCGCACAGGGAGGCGAGCAGTACTTC
few	TRBV20-1	TRBD1	TRBJ1-4	CSARKQGINEKLFF	TGCAGTGCTAGAAAACAGGGGATTAATGAAAAACTGTTTTTT
many	TRBV5-1	TRBD1	TRBJ1-1	CASSQRPGQGNTEAFF	TGCGCCAGCAGCCAGAGACCGGGACAGGGGAACACTGAAGCTTTCTTT
many	TRBV7-2	NA	TRBJ2-6	CASSKGPGANVLTF	TGTGCCAGCAGCAAAGGGCCTGGGGCCAACGTCCTGACTTTC
many	TRBV7-8	TRBD2	TRBJ2-7	CASSRPTSGSYEQYF	TGTGCCAGCAGCCGCCCCACTAGCGGGAGCTACGAGCAGTACTTC
many	TRBV3-1	TRBD1	TRBJ1-2	CASSGGQGVYGYTF	TGTGCCAGCAGTGGCGGACAGGGCGTCTATGGCTACACCTTC
many	TRBV5-1	NA	TRBJ1-1	CASSSGANTEAFF	TGCGCCAGCAGCTCCGGAGCGAACACTGAAGCTTTCTTT
many	TRBV20-1	TRBD2	TRBJ2-7	CSARSLAGFGDEQYF	TGCAGTGCTAGATCCCTAGCGGGATTCGGGGACGAGCAGTACTTC
many	TRBV20-1	NA	TRBJ1-6	CSARAGVDSPLHF	TGCAGTGCTAGAGCAGGGGTGGATTCACCCCTCCACTTT
many	TRBV5-1	TRBD1	TRBJ1-1	CASSLTGGPEAFF	TGCGCCAGCAGCCTGACAGGGGGCCCTGAAGCTTTCTTT
many	TRBV5-1	TRBD1	TRBJ1-2	CASSRTGTGDLRGGYTF	TGCGCCAGCAGCCGGACCGGGACAGGGGATCTTCGTGGGGGCTACACCTTC
many	TRBV20-1	NA	TRBJ1-1	CRAQTGNTEAFF	TGCAGGGCCCAAACAGGGAACACTGAAGCTTTCTTT
many	TRBV20-1	TRBD2	TRBJ2-3	CSVGGRGAGSTDTQYF	TGCAGTGTGGGGGGACGGGGAGCGGGAAGCACAGATACGCAGTATTTT
many	TRBV9	NA	TRBJ2-4	CASSVEGTNIQYF	TGTGCCAGCAGCGTAGAGGGGACTAACATTCAGTACTTC
many	TRBV3-1	TRBD2	TRBJ2-2	CASSQGGGTSGTGELFF	TGTGCCAGCAGCCAAGGGGGGGGGACCTCGGGCACCGGGGAGCTGTTTTTT
NA	TRBV18	NA	TRBJ1-3	CASSPSGTVDTIYF	TGTGCCAGCTCACCATCCGGAACAGTAGACACCATATATTTT
NA	TRBV7-9	NA	TRBJ2-5	CASRRRSLETQYF	TGTGCCAGCAGACGACGTAGTCTCGAGACCCAGTACTTC
many	TRBV7-9	TRBD1	TRBJ2-2	CASSLLGQITGELFF	TGTGCCAGCAGCTTGCTGGGACAGATCACCGGGGAGCTGTTTTTT
many	TRBV7-2	NA	TRBJ1-4	CASSQMGGGEKLFF	TGTGCCAGCAGCCAAATGGGGGGCGGTGAAAAACTGTTTTTT
many	TRBV5-1	NA	TRBJ1-6	CASSLSGVSYNSPLHF	TGCGCCAGCAGCTTGAGTGGGGTCTCCTATAATTCACCCCTCCACTTT
NA	TRBV10-3	TRBD1	TRBJ2-5	CAISSPDRGEDTQYF	TGTGCCATCAGTTCTCCGGACAGGGGGGAAGATACCCAGTACTTC
NA	TRBV9	NA	TRBJ2-3	CASSVGGGTLPDTQYF	TGTGCCAGCAGCGTAGGTGGCGGGACTTTGCCAGATACGCAGTATTTT
many	TRBV5-5	NA	TRBJ2-3	CASSLPAYDTQYF	TGTGCCAGCAGCTTGCCCGCTTACGATACGCAGTATTTT
many	TRBV5-1	NA	TRBJ2-2	CASSLFRNTGELFF	TGCGCCAGCAGCTTGTTCAGAAACACCGGGGAGCTGTTTTTT
many	TRBV24-1	NA	TRBJ2-5	CATSDFPSAGRQETQYF	TGTGCCACCAGTGATTTCCCATCGGCGGGGCGCCAAGAGACCCAGTACTTC
few	TRBV5-6	NA	TRBJ2-3	CASSSRVTDTQYF	TGTGCCAGCAGCTCACGGGTCACAGATACGCAGTATTTT